The entry that follows covers one T cell receptor beta chain sequence. The antigen remains undetermined. Method: immunoSEQ multiplex PCR; TCRdb's copy keeps in-frame clones and lacks some. Altogether roughly 2.1 million clones are present, approximately 94% being singletons, with the ten largest covering over 1.5%. The sample originates from a study of shared clonotypes between healthy human individuals. The ends were cut back, 6 bases at V and 0 bases at J, with 15 bases in the middle. The length of the CDR3 is 16 residues. Germline-derived CDR1 and CDR2 are SGHVS and FQNEAQ. Whole-study findings and limits: Richness estimates generally favored naive over memory subsets.

CD45RO-negative, CCR7-selected cells formed the naive CD8 fraction, which excluded terminally differentiated effector memory CD45RA+ cells. Donors, without exception, were Caucasian adults residing in Nashville, Tennessee. The chain joins TRBV7-8 to TRBJ2-1; D possibly corresponds to TRBD2 (5 bases). Material for sequencing was naive CD8+ T cells from PBMCs. The source is a man in his late teens or twenties in good health. Some clones in this sample may be carry-over from other donors' samples. The CDR3 protein is CASRASRESSYNEQFF. The CDR3 DNA follows: TGTGCCAGCAGGGCCTCTAGGGAGAGCTCCTACAATGAGCAGTTCTTC. Drawing the rest from reference TRBV7-8 and TRBJ2-1, the complete variable domain is GAGVSQSPRYKVAKRGQDVALRCDPISGHVSLFWYQQALGQGPEFLTYFQNEAQLDKSGLPSDRFFAERPEGSVSTLKIQRTQQEDSAVYLCASRASRESSYNEQFFGPGTRLTVL.